This TCR beta chain was captured by sequencing in a study of cytomegalovirus exposure and HLA in healthy donors. The PCR used 60 Vbeta and 13 Jbeta primers. Assay used: immunoSEQ multiplex PCR; TCRdb lists only in-frame clones, some missing. The repertoire shows about 59,000 clones; the top ten hold 4% to 5.5%. This CDR3 is built from 14 residues. Trimming removed 1 base from V and 6 bases from J, with 10 bases in between. Per the germline V gene, CDR1 is SGHVS and CDR2 is FNYEAQ. V usage is TRBV7-6 and J usage is TRBJ2-1, with D unresolved. Sequencing was done on a sample of PBMCs. This receptor was obtained from a man aged 30-40 years in good health and CMV-seropositive. Written as DNA, the CDR3 is TGTGCCAGCAGCTTAGACGTGCCACTCAATGAGCAGTTCTTC. This gives the protein CASSLDVPLNEQFF.